These 14 T cell receptor beta chains originate from one sample sequenced in a study of human T cells and chemical hapten exposure. This sample's time point: pre-sensitization, week 0. The treatment here: therapeutic diphenylcyclopropenone sensitization with weekly scalp DPC. One entry per CDR3 protein results from TCRdb running MiXCR on the RACE reads. In the table there are 240,000 or so distinct CDR3 sequences, roughly 8.9% of which are singletons. The starting material was whole blood, obtained in connection with sensitization to the hapten diphenylcyclopropenone (DPC). These TCRs come from a middle-aged woman with alopecia areata. Some clones in this sample may be carry-over from other donors' samples.

This clonotype was counted a few times. The rearrangement uses TRBV29-1 and TRBJ2-1; 7 bases fit TRBD2. V was clipped by 7 bases and J by 2 bases; unmatched bases: 2. Germline CDR1 reads SQVTM; CDR2 reads ANQGSEA. The CDR3 runs 12 residues. CDR3 in amino acids: CSGGGTYNEQFF. The DNA of the CDR3 is TGCAGCGGGGGGGGTACCTACAATGAGCAGTTCTTC.

The rearrangement uses TRBV25-1 and TRBJ1-2; D gene ambiguous. With 4 bases removed from V and 5 bases from J, the gap between germline ends came to 14 bases. CDR1 and CDR2 from the germline V gene are MGHDK and SYGVNS. CDR3 length equals 14 residues. The CDR3 loop is CASSAVGIPYGYTF. The CDR3 nucleotides are TGTGCCAGCAGTGCCGTGGGGATCCCTTATGGCTACACCTTC.

This clonotype was seen ten or more times. This chain joins TRBV28 and TRBJ2-5; 9 nucleotides align to TRBD2. The CDR3 sequence is 15 residues long. The germline V gene encodes CDR1 MDHEN and CDR2 SYDVKM. Trimming cost V 6 bases and J 4 bases; bases outside gene matches: 9. The CDR3 here is CASSLLTSGRETQYF. Written as DNA, the CDR3 is TGTGCCAGCAGCCTACTGACTAGCGGCAGAGAGACCCAGTACTTC.

This clonotype has a count of ten or more. CDR3 sequence reads: CASSEPLDEAFF. DNA of the CDR3: TGTGCCAGCAGTGAACCTTTAGACGAAGCTTTCTTT. This chain joins TRBV6-1 and TRBJ1-1; unclear D gene. V shed 2 bases and J shed 8 bases, with 9 bases lying between them. This CDR3 comprises 12 residues. The germline V gene encodes CDR1 MNHNS and CDR2 SASEGT.

This clonotype has a count of ten or more. The chain carries TRBV10-3 and TRBJ2-1; 8 bases align to TRBD2. Trimming at V came to 9 bases and at J to 3 bases, leaving 7 bases not matched to a gene. CDR1 is ENHRY, CDR2 SYGVKD, per germline. This CDR3 spans 14 amino acids. In DNA form, the CDR3 reads TGTGCCATACAGAGTACTAGCGGCTACAATGAGCAGTTCTTC. Protein product: CAIQSTSGYNEQFF.

This clonotype was found a few times. This chain uses TRBV5-1 with TRBJ2-1; possibly TRBD1 or TRBD2 for D (5 bases each). V was cut by 0 bases and J by 4 bases, with 11 bases left in between. This CDR3 is built from 15 residues. Germline assignment: CDR1 SGHRS and CDR2 YFSETQ. DNA of the CDR3: TGCGCCAGCAGCTTGGGGGACCACCCTTACAATGAGCAGTTCTTC. As protein: CASSLGDHPYNEQFF.

This chain links TRBV20-1 with TRBJ2-3; D remains unclear. The CDR3 is 15 amino acids. Per germline, CDR1 DFQATT and CDR2 SNEGSKA (reference sequence). V gave up 3 bases and J gave up 6 bases, with 19 bases separating them. CDR3 in amino acids: CSARGFGREADTQYF. In DNA form, the CDR3 reads TGCAGTGCTAGGGGGTTCGGTCGTGAGGCCGATACGCAGTATTTT.

A few counts support this clonotype. The rearrangement uses TRBV7-9 and TRBJ2-1; TRBD2 matches 15 bases. The CDR3 extends over 15 amino acids. Germline V CDR1 and CDR2: SEHNR, FQNEAQ (reference sequence). After removal of 5 bases from V and 8 bases from J, the junction contained 4 bases not matched to a gene. For the CDR3, the DNA is TGTGCCAGCAGCCTTGGACTAGCGGGAGGGCATGAGCAGTTCTTC. Its protein is CASSLGLAGGHEQFF.

This clonotype has a handful of counts. Here the CDR3 reads CASSLAGAQYEQYF. CDR3 DNA sequence: TGTGCCAGCAGCTTAGCGGGAGCGCAGTACGAGCAGTACTTC. The chain is built from TRBV13 and TRBJ2-7, with D possibly being TRBD2 (6 bases). Looked up from germline, CDR1 is PRHDT and CDR2 is FYEKMQ (reference sequence). The CDR3 spans 14 residues. Trimming cost V 1 base and J 4 bases, with 11 bases left between them.

This clonotype was counted a few times. This chain joins TRBV11-2 and TRBJ2-1; no definite D call. Looked up from germline, CDR1 is SGHAT and CDR2 is FQNNGV. Trimming took off 3 bases at V and 0 bases at J, with 9 bases between the two ends. The CDR3 has 15 residues. The CDR3 protein is CASSFIPDSYNEQFF. In nucleotides, the CDR3 is TGTGCCAGCAGCTTTATCCCGGACTCCTACAATGAGCAGTTCTTC.

The sample holds many counts of this clonotype. The chain employs TRBV5-8 and TRBJ2-3; TRBD1 might be the D (6 bases). V lost 4 bases and J lost 0, with 12 bases in between. There are 15 residues in the CDR3. Germline V gene lookup returns CDR1 SGHTS and CDR2 YDEGEE. DNA of the CDR3: TGTGCCAGCAGCATCACCGGGACAAGCACAGATACGCAGTATTTT. Amino acid sequence: CASSITGTSTDTQYF.

This clonotype was observed a handful of times. The chain links TRBV12-3 or TRBV12-4 to TRBJ1-1; no reliable D call. The CDR3 length is 16 residues. V was trimmed by 6 bases and J by 0 bases, leaving 17 bases between them. The CDR3 loop reads CASSPGSSWMNTEAFF. Written as DNA, the CDR3 is TGTGCCAGCAGCCCGGGGAGTTCGTGGATGAACACTGAAGCTTTCTTT.

This clonotype has just a few counts. This chain connects TRBV5-1 to TRBJ1-1, with TRBD1 matching over 7 bases. The germline V gene has CDR1 SGHRS and CDR2 YFSETQ. J was trimmed by 0 bases and V by 4 bases; bases with no gene match: 3. The CDR3 runs to 14 residues. The DNA for the CDR3 is TGCGCCAGCAGCCGACAGGGAGTGAACACTGAAGCTTTCTTT. Translated: CASSRQGVNTEAFF.

The chain recombines TRBV28 with TRBJ1-5, with TRBD1 as a possible D gene (5 bases). The CDR3 spans 13 residues. Germline CDR1 and CDR2: MDHEN and SYDVKM. The V and J ends lost 5 bases and 6 bases respectively, with 11 bases between them. CDR3 nucleotides: TGTGCCAGCAGTGCCCCAGGGTCTCAGCCCCAGCATTTT. It translates to CASSAPGSQPQHF.